These 32 T cell receptor beta chains share one sample of origin, sequenced in a study of persistence of HIV-infected CD4 T cells. What these receptors recognize is not known. Cells were stimulated nonspecifically with anti-CD3/anti-CD28 magnetic beads. Sorting selected CD4+ T cells upregulating both CD40 ligand and CD69. Sequencing used immunoSEQ version 4 in survey mode. Using immunoSEQ multiplex PCR, the repertoire was profiled, and TCRdb retains in-frame clones only, with some absent. The sample lists roughly 43,000 clones; 89% were seen once. The sample here was CD4+ T cells sorted from PBMCs after roughly 20-hour stimulation, taken from a patient who received antiretroviral therapy. The receptors stem from an adult man with HIV who was CMV-seropositive.

V gene TRBV11-2 combines with J gene TRBJ1-1; the D gene is possibly TRBD1 (6 bases). V was shortened by 2 bases and J by 4 bases, with 11 bases between the two germline ends. The CDR3 sequence is 14 residues long. Germline V gene sequence: CDR1 SGHAT, CDR2 FQNNGV. The CDR3, as DNA: TGTGCCAGCAGCTTATTACAGGGTGCCACTGAAGCTTTCTTT. It is translated as CASSLLQGATEAFF.

The V gene is TRBV27, the J gene TRBJ1-6; no firm D call. With 5 bases removed from V and 6 bases from J, the gap between germline ends came to 14 bases. Germline V lookup: CDR1 MNHEY, CDR2 SMNVEV (reference sequence). There are 15 residues in the CDR3. The CDR3 is CASSPLAAPNSPLHF. The CDR3 coding sequence is TGTGCCAGCAGTCCGCTGGCGGCACCTAATTCACCCCTCCACTTT.

Comments on this clone: Other DNA sequences in the sample encode the same CDR3. The chain links TRBV3-1 (or the pseudogene TRBV3-2) to TRBJ1-2, with D possibly TRBD1 on 5 matching bases. In germline, CDR1 is LGHDT, CDR2 YNNKEL (reference sequence). V was pared by 1 base and J by 2 bases, with 8 bases between. The CDR3 sequence is 14 residues long. The CDR3 DNA reads TGTGCCAGCAGCCAAGGGGGCCGCAACTATGGCTACACCTTC. It translates to CASSQGGRNYGYTF.

The chain links TRBV6-2 or TRBV6-3 to TRBJ2-5; D call uncertain. Germline V CDR1 and CDR2: MNHEY, SVGEGT. The CDR3 covers 13 residues. The ends were cut back, 0 bases at V and 7 bases at J, with 9 bases in the middle. The CDR3 bases are TGTGCCAGCAGTTACTCGACACTGGGGACCCAGTACTTC. Encoded protein: CASSYSTLGTQYF.

Only one count was recorded for this clone. The genes are TRBV5-1 and TRBJ2-7, with 12 positions matching TRBD2. Germline CDR1 is SGHRS and CDR2 is YFSETQ. The CDR3 has 15 residues. Trimming cost V 0 bases and J 4 bases; bases outside gene matches: 2. The CDR3 reads CASSLDGLAGYEQYF. CDR3 in DNA: TGCGCCAGCAGCTTGGACGGACTAGCGGGGTACGAGCAGTACTTC.

The CDR3 DNA sequence: TGCGCCAGCAGCTTAGGGAGCGGCACAGATACGCAGTATTTT. Its translation is CASSLGSGTDTQYF. V gene TRBV4-1 combines with J gene TRBJ2-3, with D maybe TRBD2 (5 bases). The germline V and J ends were trimmed by 5 bases and 1 base, with 10 bases remaining between them. The CDR3 has 14 residues. CDR1 is MGHRA, CDR2 YSYEKL, per germline.

The CDR3 DNA is TGTGCCAGCAGCTTGGGACAGGGGACGGGCACTGAAGCTTTCTTT. Translation gives CASSLGQGTGTEAFF. The chain has TRBV5-4 and TRBJ1-1; 8 positions match TRBD1. Germline V lookup: CDR1 SGHNT, CDR2 YYREEE (reference sequence). The trim removed 0 bases at V and 4 bases at J, leaving 5 bases unmatched. The CDR3 loop spans 15 amino acids.

The chain links TRBV28 to TRBJ1-5; 11 bases map to TRBD1. With 5 bases clipped from V and 2 bases from J, the junction kept 5 bases outside the gene matches. CDR1 and CDR2 (germline): MDHEN, SYDVKM. This CDR3 has 16 amino acids. The CDR3: CASSRTGGFGNQPQHF. The CDR3 DNA reads TGTGCCAGCAGTCGGACAGGGGGCTTTGGCAATCAGCCCCAGCATTTT.

V gene TRBV6-1 combines with J gene TRBJ2-3; 9 positions agree with TRBD2. Germline lookup yields CDR1 MNHNS and CDR2 SASEGT. Losses at the gene ends were 3 bases for V and 4 bases for J; bases not matched to a gene: 8. CDR3 size: 16 residues. The CDR3 nucleotides read TGTGCCAGCAGTGAGTCGGCGGGGGGGCAGGCAGATACGCAGTATTTT. This sequence encodes CASSESAGGQADTQYF.

The V gene is TRBV18, the J gene TRBJ2-2, with TRBD1 matching over 7 bases. Germline V gives CDR1 KGHSH, CDR2 LQKENI. The CDR3 loop spans 15 amino acids. The junction had 3 bases not matched to a gene; V was cut back by 4 bases and J by 1 base. The CDR3 sequence is CASSLRDRNTGELFF. CDR3 DNA: TGTGCCAGCTCACTACGGGACAGGAACACCGGGGAGCTGTTTTTT.

The chain couples TRBV5-5 to TRBJ1-5; 7 bases are shared with TRBD1. Germline V gene data show CDR1 as SGHKS and CDR2 as YYEKEE (reference sequence). The CDR3 has 17 amino acids. The J segment lost 0 bases and the V segment lost 4 bases, leaving 10 bases of the junction unmatched. The CDR3 nucleotides read TGTGCCAGCAGCGTATTGACAGGGACGGGTAGCAATCAGCCCCAGCATTTT. Translated, it gives CASSVLTGTGSNQPQHF.

This chain links TRBV19 with TRBJ1-4, with D possibly TRBD1 on 5 matching bases. The CDR3 runs 14 residues. The germline V gene encodes CDR1 LNHDA and CDR2 SQIVND (reference sequence). V gave up 5 bases and J gave up 8 bases, with 15 bases separating them. CDR3 loop: CASSSKLRGEKLFF. The CDR3 DNA reads TGTGCCAGTAGTTCGAAACTCCGGGGGGAAAAACTGTTTTTT.

This clone was counted once. The chain has TRBV3-1 (or the pseudogene TRBV3-2) and TRBJ2-7, with a weak D call TRBD1 (6 bases). The CDR3 runs to 16 residues. V was shortened by 1 base and J by 2 bases, with 15 bases between the two germline ends. The V gene's germline CDR1 is LGHDT and CDR2 YNNKEL (reference sequence). In DNA form, the CDR3 reads TGTGCCAGCAGCCAAGGAGCCGGCAGGGGAACCTACGAGCAGTACTTC. Amino acids: CASSQGAGRGTYEQYF.

This clone was found once. CDR3 in DNA: TGTGCCAGTAGTATGGGGGGCAGGCGCACAGATACGCAGTATTTT. Its protein is CASSMGGRRTDTQYF. V is TRBV19 and J is TRBJ2-3, with D possibly being TRBD1 or TRBD2 (6 bases each). V gave up 3 bases and J gave up 1 base, with 11 bases separating them. Germline-derived CDR1 and CDR2 are LNHDA and SQIVND (reference sequence). The CDR3 has 15 amino acids.

This sequence joins TRBV2 and TRBJ1-2, with 8 nucleotides matching TRBD1. V lost 0 bases to trimming and J lost 7 bases; unmatched junction nucleotides: 7. Germline CDR1 SNHLY, CDR2 FYNNEI. The CDR3 covers 15 residues. CDR3 DNA sequence: TGTGCCAGCAGTGAAGCCTTGCGACAGGGGCCTGGCTACACCTTC. It encodes CASSEALRQGPGYTF.

The chain links TRBV29-1 to TRBJ1-2; D is ambiguous. Germline V CDR1 and CDR2: SQVTM, ANQGSEA. The CDR3 has 12 residues. Trimming shortened V by 0 bases and J by 6 bases, and 8 bases separated the two germline ends. The CDR3 DNA sequence: TGCAGCGTTGAAGATAGAAGTCATGGCTACACCTTC. Protein: CSVEDRSHGYTF.

V usage is TRBV2 and J usage is TRBJ2-2, with TRBD1 identical over 8 bases. The germline V gene encodes CDR1 SNHLY and CDR2 FYNNEI. V gave up 7 bases and J gave up 4 bases; unmatched junction bases: 8. The CDR3 is made up of 15 amino acids. Here the CDR3 DNA reads TGTGCCAGCATCCGGGACAGGCGCTCCACCGGGGAGCTGTTTTTT. This sequence encodes CASIRDRRSTGELFF.

The chain uses TRBV30 and TRBJ2-5; 8 bases agree with TRBD2. J was trimmed by 6 bases and V by 4 bases; bases with no gene match: 10. The CDR3 totals 14 residues. Per the germline V gene, CDR1 is GTSNPN and CDR2 is SVGIG (reference sequence). The DNA for the CDR3 is TGTGCCTGGATTAGCGGGGCCGGAGGGAAGACCCAGTACTTC. Translating it yields CAWISGAGGKTQYF.

The chain couples TRBV9 to TRBJ2-3; D may correspond to TRBD1 or TRBD2 (6 bases each). This CDR3 contains 16 residues. Germline values: CDR1 SGDLS, CDR2 YYNGEE. With 0 bases removed from V and 1 base from J, the gap between germline ends came to 12 bases. CDR3 coding DNA: TGTGCCAGCAGCGTAGGGGGGGCGCGGGGCACAGATACGCAGTATTTT. Protein product: CASSVGGARGTDTQYF.

The chain uses TRBV2 and TRBJ2-7; D call uncertain. V gave up 6 bases and J gave up 5 bases, with 20 bases separating them. This CDR3 contains 15 residues. Germline CDR1 reads SNHLY; CDR2 reads FYNNEI. The CDR3 spells CASSLEGLSKHEQYF. DNA of the CDR3: TGTGCCAGCAGCCTAGAAGGGTTGTCGAAGCACGAGCAGTACTTC.

The DNA for the CDR3 is TGTGCCAGCTCATCTTTCGAAGATGAAAAACTGTTTTTT. Protein sequence: CASSSFEDEKLFF. V gene TRBV18 combines with J gene TRBJ1-4; D call uncertain. The CDR3 covers 13 residues. Trimming stripped 5 bases from V and 6 bases from J, with 10 bases between. CDR1 KGHSH and CDR2 LQKENI come from the germline V gene. The complete variable domain, with remaining parts taken from reference TRBV18 and TRBJ1-4, reads NAGVMQNPRHLVRRRGQEARLRCSPMKGHSHVYWYRQLPEEGLKFMVYLQKENIIDESGMPKERFSAEFPKEGPSILRIQQVVRGDSAAYFCASSSFEDEKLFFGSGTQLSVL.

The rearrangement joins TRBV27 to TRBJ2-7; D could derive from TRBD1 or TRBD2 (5 bases each). The germline V gene encodes CDR1 MNHEY and CDR2 SMNVEV (reference sequence). V shed 0 bases and J shed 5 bases, with 14 bases lying between them. There are 15 residues in the CDR3. In DNA form, the CDR3 reads TGTGCCAGCAGTTTATCGGGGACCTTAGCCAACGAGCAGTACTTC. Encoded protein: CASSLSGTLANEQYF.

This clone was seen a handful of times. The rearrangement uses TRBV6-5 and TRBJ1-2; D not certain. The germline V gene has CDR1 MNHEY and CDR2 SVGAGI. Trimming removed 6 bases at V and 8 bases at J, with 13 bases between. The CDR3 length is 12 residues. The CDR3 DNA follows: TGTGCCAGCAGCACCACCGAGGGAGGCTACACCTTC. Translation gives CASSTTEGGYTF.

The J gene is TRBJ2-7, the V gene TRBV6-6, with 7 bases matching TRBD1. V lost 7 bases and J lost 0; bases outside the gene matches: 6. The CDR3 totals 14 residues. The V gene's germline CDR1 is MNHNY and CDR2 SVGAGI (reference sequence). For the CDR3, the DNA is TGTGCCAGCACTCTGACAGGGAGCTCCTACGAGCAGTACTTC. It yields the protein CASTLTGSSYEQYF.

The V call is TRBV24-1, the J call TRBJ2-5; possible D gene TRBD2, 7 bases. The CDR3 has 15 amino acids. With 3 bases removed from V and 2 bases from J, the gap between germline ends came to 12 bases. Germline CDR1 KGHDR, CDR2 SFDVKD. The CDR3 is CATSDRRGGQETQYF. The CDR3 DNA reads as TGTGCCACCAGTGATAGGAGGGGGGGGCAAGAGACCCAGTACTTC.

The chain couples TRBV15 to TRBJ2-7, with a tentative D call TRBD1 (5 bases). The CDR3 consists of 12 residues. The V gene lost 5 bases and the J gene lost 6 bases, with 11 bases spanning the gap. Germline CDR1 and CDR2: LNHNV and YYDKDF (reference sequence). This CDR3 reads CATSLTQGEQYF. The CDR3 DNA reads as TGTGCCACCAGCTTGACCCAGGGCGAGCAGTACTTC.

The gene calls are TRBV27 and TRBJ2-2; the match to TRBD1 covers 7 bases. V lost 3 bases and J lost 0; bases outside the gene matches: 7. The germline CDR1 and CDR2 sequences are MNHEY and SMNVEV (reference sequence). This CDR3 region has 17 residues. DNA for the CDR3: TGTGCCAGCAGTTTCCGGACAGGCAACGCGAACACCGGGGAGCTGTTTTTT. Translation: CASSFRTGNANTGELFF.

This CDR3 is CASSGQVNLSVGNTIYF. Here the CDR3 DNA reads TGTGCCAGCAGCGGACAGGTAAATCTTAGTGTGGGAAACACCATATATTTT. The chain combines TRBV21-1 with TRBJ1-3; the D call of TRBD1 is as the table states it, not checked on the DNA. TRBV21-1 is flagged as a pseudogene. The CDR3 has 17 residues.

This chain connects TRBV30 to TRBJ2-1, with D possibly matching TRBD2 (6 bases). The germline V gene has CDR1 GTSNPN and CDR2 SVGIG (reference sequence). The CDR3 covers 16 residues. The V end was cut by 6 bases, the J end by 0 bases, with 18 bases between. Written as DNA, the CDR3 is TGTGCCTGCCTCCCTAGGGACTCGCCCTCCTACAATGAGCAGTTCTTC. Its protein product is CACLPRDSPSYNEQFF.

This clone came up a few times. The chain carries TRBV6-5 and TRBJ1-3, with D possibly being TRBD1 (6 bases). Trimming stripped 6 bases from V and 8 bases from J, with 17 bases between. Looked up from germline, CDR1 is MNHEY and CDR2 is SVGAGI. The CDR3 has 14 residues. The CDR3 sequence: CASSPDRSTYTIYF. Written as DNA, the CDR3 is TGTGCCAGCAGCCCCGACAGGTCGACATACACCATATATTTT.

The chain uses TRBV28 and TRBJ2-2; TRBD1 agrees at 11 bases. The V gene's germline CDR1 is MDHEN and CDR2 SYDVKM. V lost 8 bases, J lost 8 bases, and 10 bases stayed unmatched. CDR3 length: 15 amino acids. The CDR3 DNA is TGTGCCAGCCAGAAGGACAGGGGGCTGAGTGGGGAGCTGTTTTTT. Its translation: CASQKDRGLSGELFF.

This clone was found once. V and J are TRBV18 and TRBJ2-1; 11 bases agree with TRBD1. The germline V gene has CDR1 KGHSH and CDR2 LQKENI. The CDR3 is 17 residues long. V lost 1 base and J lost 7; bases outside the gene matches: 9. The CDR3 region has the DNA TGTGCCAGCTCACCACGTAGGCGGACAGGGGGCTCGAATGAGCAGTTCTTC. This sequence encodes CASSPRRRTGGSNEQFF.